The 14 T cell receptor beta chains in this list originate from one sample, sequenced in a study of cytomegalovirus exposure and HLA in healthy donors. The PCR made use of 60 Vbeta and 13 Jbeta primers. The protocol was immunoSEQ multiplex PCR, while the TCRdb copy is restricted to in-frame clones and leaves out a portion. Seen here are under 200,000 clones, around 68% observed once, and the top ten hold around 2.8%. Sequencing input: PBMCs. These receptors were taken from a woman aged 40-49 years in good health and CMV-seropositive.

This clone was counted a few times. The rearrangement uses TRBV6-5 and TRBJ2-5; possibly TRBD2 for D (6 bases). TRBJ2-7 explains the end of the DNA better; the J call may be wrong. This CDR3 is built from 14 residues. Germline assignment: CDR1 MNHEY and CDR2 SVGAGI. This chain's CDR3 is CASSLRDGTYEQYF. Written as DNA, the CDR3 is TGTGCCAGCAGTCTCCGGGACGGGACTTACGAGCAGTACTTC.

This clone has just one count. The chain joins TRBV4-1 to TRBJ1-5, with D uncertain. Trimming removed 4 bases at V and 3 bases at J, with 4 bases between. The CDR3 has 12 residues. Germline V gene lookup returns CDR1 MGHRA and CDR2 YSYEKL. This CDR3 reads CASSRANQPQHF. The CDR3 bases are TGCGCCAGCAGCCGAGCCAATCAGCCCCAGCATTTT.

This rearrangement joins TRBV21-1 to TRBJ2-1; the table's D call, TRBD2, has no DNA check behind it. TRBV21-1 is marked as a pseudogene. This CDR3 region has 14 residues. CDR3 coding DNA: TGTGCCAGCAGCAAAGACGGAGTATTGAATGAGCAGTTCTTC. Its translation is CASSKDGVLNEQFF.

For the CDR3, the DNA is TGTGCCAGCAGCCCCCACAGGGGTATTTCCTACAATGAGCAGTTCTTC. As protein: CASSPHRGISYNEQFF. This sequence joins TRBV9 and TRBJ2-1, with 7 bases that match TRBD1. The CDR3 runs to 16 residues. The V and J ends lost 4 bases and 1 base, in that order; junction bases with no gene match: 8. Germline CDR1 and CDR2: SGDLS and YYNGEE.

V gene TRBV14 combines with J gene TRBJ2-1, with 9 bases identical to TRBD2. The germline V gene has CDR1 SGHDN and CDR2 FVKESK. The CDR3 totals 18 residues. The V segment lost 4 bases and the J segment 0 bases; nucleotides outside the gene matches: 10. The CDR3 loop reads CASSLLKTSGSSYNEQFF. The CDR3 DNA reads as TGTGCCAGCAGCCTCCTGAAGACTAGCGGAAGCTCCTACAATGAGCAGTTCTTC. Together with reference TRBV14 and TRBJ2-1, the CDR3 gives the full variable domain: EAGVTQFPSHSVIEKGQTVTLRCDPISGHDNLYWYRRVMGKEIKFLLHFVKESKQDESGMPNNRFLAERTGGTYSTLKVQPAELEDSGVYFCASSLLKTSGSSYNEQFFGPGTRLTVL.

DNA for the CDR3: TGCGCCAGCAGCCAAGAAAGCACAGGGGGATACAGTTATTCCTACGAGCAGTACTTC. Protein product: CASSQESTGGYSYSYEQYF. This chain uses TRBV4-3 with TRBJ2-7; 8 bases are a match to TRBD1. J was trimmed by 1 base and V by 0 bases; bases with no gene match: 14. This CDR3 has 19 amino acids. CDR1 and CDR2 (germline): LGHNA, YSLEER.

This clone turned up a few times. The CDR3, as DNA: TGTGCCAGTAGTATTACAGGGCATCGGGACGAGCAGTACTTC. It translates to CASSITGHRDEQYF. The chain couples TRBV19 to TRBJ2-7, with a tentative D call TRBD1 (6 bases). The V and J ends lost 3 bases and 5 bases respectively, with 14 bases between them. CDR3 length: 14 residues. CDR1 is LNHDA and CDR2 is SQIVND in the germline V gene (reference sequence).

This CDR3 is CASSKGTDGETQYF. In DNA, the CDR3 is TGCGCCAGCAGCAAGGGGACAGACGGAGAGACCCAGTACTTC. The V and J genes are TRBV4-1 and TRBJ2-5, with 7 bases identical to TRBD1. Trimming removed 5 bases from V and 4 bases from J; junction bases left unmatched: 7. Germline CDR1 is MGHRA and CDR2 is YSYEKL. There are 14 residues in the CDR3.

V gene TRBV7-2 combines with J gene TRBJ1-2; D gene ambiguous. This CDR3 is built from 15 residues. V gave up 1 base and J gave up 8 bases, with 17 bases separating them. The germline V gene has CDR1 SGHTA and CDR2 FQGNSA. The CDR3 loop reads CASSLGSSGSVGYTF. CDR3 nucleotides: TGTGCCAGCAGCTTAGGGTCTTCAGGCAGTGTAGGCTACACCTTC. Filled out from reference TRBV7-2 and TRBJ1-2, the complete variable domain reads GAGVSQSPSNKVTEKGKDVELRCDPISGHTALYWYRQSLGQGLEFLIYFQGNSAPDKSGLPSDRFSAERTGGSVSTLTIQRTQQEDSAVYLCASSLGSSGSVGYTFGSGTRLTVV.

V usage is TRBV28 and J usage is TRBJ1-1, with D unclear. In germline, CDR1 is MDHEN, CDR2 SYDVKM. Trimming removed 8 bases from V and 11 bases from J, with 18 bases in between. This CDR3 has 12 amino acids. The CDR3 reads CASADLLGTAFF. The CDR3 nucleotides are TGTGCCAGCGCGGACTTACTAGGAACGGCTTTCTTT. Variable domain in full (rest from reference TRBV28 and TRBJ1-1): DVKVTQSSRYLVKRTGEKVFLECVQDMDHENMFWYRQDPGLGLRLIYFSYDVKMKEKGDIPEGYSVSREKKERFSLILESASTNQTSMYLCASADLLGTAFFGQGTRLTVV.

The chain couples TRBV2 to TRBJ2-7; D is possibly TRBD1 (5 bases). The V end lost 0 bases, the J end lost 5 bases, and 11 bases lay between the germline ends. This CDR3 comprises 14 residues. Germline lookup yields CDR1 SNHLY and CDR2 FYNNEI. The CDR3 sequence: CASSEAPGFDEQYF. DNA of the CDR3: TGTGCCAGCAGTGAAGCCCCAGGGTTCGACGAGCAGTACTTC.

V gene TRBV18 combines with J gene TRBJ2-1; TRBD1 matches 10 bases. This CDR3 region has 14 residues. Germline V CDR1 and CDR2: KGHSH, LQKENI. Trimming took 2 bases from V and 8 from J; bases not matched to a gene: 3. This chain's CDR3 is CASSPRGQGHEQFF. DNA for the CDR3: TGTGCCAGCTCACCAAGGGGACAGGGGCATGAGCAGTTCTTC.

This clone has a handful of counts. The chain has TRBV6-5 and TRBJ2-2; D is unclear. CDR1 is MNHEY, CDR2 SVGAGI, per germline. CDR3 length equals 12 residues. V lost 8 bases and J 7 bases, leaving 11 bases between the germline ends. The CDR3, as DNA: TGTGCCAGCGGCAAAAAGTTCGGGGAGCTGTTTTTT. This sequence encodes CASGKKFGELFF.

The V and J genes are TRBV6-6 and TRBJ2-7; no definite D call. The CDR3 extends over 11 amino acids. Germline V gives CDR1 MNHNY, CDR2 SVGAGI (reference sequence). V lost 6 bases, J lost 6 bases, and 9 bases lay in between. As DNA, the CDR3 is TGTGCCAGCAGGCCCCCCGGCGAGCAGTACTTC. Protein sequence: CASRPPGEQYF.